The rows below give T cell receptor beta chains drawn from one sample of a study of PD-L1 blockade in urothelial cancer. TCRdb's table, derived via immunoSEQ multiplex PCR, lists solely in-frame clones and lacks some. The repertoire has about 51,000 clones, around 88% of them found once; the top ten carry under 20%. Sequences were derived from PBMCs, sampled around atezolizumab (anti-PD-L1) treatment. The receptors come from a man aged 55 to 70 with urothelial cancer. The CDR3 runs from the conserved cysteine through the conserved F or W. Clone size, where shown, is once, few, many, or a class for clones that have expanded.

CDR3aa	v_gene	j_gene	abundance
CASSLMGGWVYEQYF	TRBV5-6	TRBJ2-7	-
CASSAGGNTGELFF	TRBV5-1	TRBJ2-2	-
CASSHDTGELFF	TRBV10-1	TRBJ2-2	few
CASSVYSGSNQPQHF	TRBV5-1	TRBJ1-5	-
CASSLVASRGVSYNEQFF	TRBV5-4	TRBJ2-1	-
CASSAGIGGRGSGANVLTF	TRBV5-1	TRBJ2-6	-
CAWRPHGHLSYEQYF	TRBV30	TRBJ2-7	-
CASSYPGTLNTGELFF	TRBV6-6	TRBJ2-2	-
CSVEDIGTATMRQFF	TRBV29-1	TRBJ2-1	-
CASSFTGGNEAFF	TRBV7-2	TRBJ1-1	-
CASSQATAYSNQPQHF	TRBV4-1	TRBJ1-5	-
CASGREKTQYF	TRBV6-5	TRBJ2-5	-
CASSSGQPGQPQHF	TRBV5-1	TRBJ1-5	-
CASRDSNSNQPQHF	TRBV6-6	TRBJ1-5	-
CASSLGTGSEQPQHF	TRBV5-1	TRBJ1-5	-